This entry is about one T cell receptor (beta chain). The length of the CDR3 is 16 residues. V lost 2 bases to trimming and J lost 2 bases; unmatched junction nucleotides: 2. Germline CDR1 and CDR2: LGHNA and YNFKEQ. The data were taken from a study of blood T cell repertoires in COVID-19. Profiling relied on immunoSEQ multiplex PCR, and the TCRdb table lists in-frame clones only, not all of them. The sample records roughly 170,000 clones, about four fifths being singletons. The source material was peripheral blood. The TCR was taken from a woman aged 55-69 years with COVID-19, enrolled during active disease. The chain has TRBV4-2 and TRBJ2-3, with TRBD2 identical over 12 bases. CDR3 in DNA: TGTGCCAGCAGCCAACTAGCGGGGGGGCACACAGATACGCAGTATTTT. Its translation: CASSQLAGGHTDTQYF.